The 31 T cell receptor beta chains listed next were all sequenced from one sample in a study of technical replicates of blood from several donors. Data came from immunoSEQ multiplex PCR; TCRdb stores just in-frame clones and leaves some out. The table includes about 88,000 clones, 90% to 95% detected once. The sample was T cells isolated from PBMCs. These TCRs come from a human donor in good health.

The chain employs TRBV25-1 and TRBJ1-2; D uncertain. The CDR3 runs to 14 residues. Trimming pared 3 bases from V and 7 bases from J, leaving 15 bases between. Germline V CDR1 and CDR2: MGHDK, SYGVNS. This CDR3 reads CASSDVRREFGYTF. CDR3 DNA sequence: TGTGCCAGCAGTGACGTTCGAAGGGAGTTTGGCTACACCTTC.

J is TRBJ1-1 and V is TRBV30; TRBD1 aligns across 9 bases. The CDR3 has 16 amino acids. Per germline, CDR1 GTSNPN and CDR2 SVGIG (reference sequence). With 5 bases clipped from V and 0 bases from J, the junction kept 10 bases outside the gene matches. CDR3 region: CAWVRGQGLLNTEAFF. The CDR3 nucleotides read TGTGCCTGGGTCCGAGGACAGGGGCTTCTGAACACTGAAGCTTTCTTT.

CDR3 bases: TGTGCCACCAGCAGAGTCCCGCCGGCCCGTGATACCGGGGATACGCAGTATTTT. Its protein is CATSRVPPARDTGDTQYF. V usage is TRBV15 and J usage is TRBJ2-3, with D uncertain. V was trimmed by 1 base and J by 6 bases, leaving 23 bases between them. Germline V gene lookup returns CDR1 LNHNV and CDR2 YYDKDF (reference sequence). This CDR3 is 18 amino acids long.

This chain links TRBV10-1 with TRBJ2-7, with 9 nucleotides matching TRBD1. V dropped 0 bases and J dropped 4; count of bases not matched to a gene: 4. The CDR3 sequence is 15 residues long. Germline lookup yields CDR1 WNHNN and CDR2 SYGVQD (reference sequence). The CDR3: CASSESTGGEYEQYF. CDR3 DNA: TGCGCCAGCAGTGAGTCAACAGGGGGCGAATACGAGCAGTACTTC.

This chain connects TRBV5-5 to TRBJ1-1; TRBD1 agrees at 11 bases. CDR3 length equals 16 residues. CDR1 SGHKS and CDR2 YYEKEE come from the germline V gene (reference sequence). Trimming took 7 bases from V and 3 from J; bases not matched to a gene: 11. CDR3 bases: TGTGCCAGCCGCCACCGGGACAGGGGGGGGGACACTGAAGCTTTCTTT. Amino acids: CASRHRDRGGDTEAFF. Looking up the rest from reference TRBV5-5 and TRBJ1-1 gives the full variable domain: DAGVTQSPTHLIKTRGQQVTLRCSPISGHKSVSWYQQVLGQGPQFIFQYYEKEERGRGNFPDRFSARQFPNYSSELNVNALLLGDSALYLCASRHRDRGGDTEAFFGQGTRLTVV.

The chain has TRBV5-1 and TRBJ1-1; 7 bases map to TRBD1. Losses at the gene ends were 2 bases for V and 3 bases for J; bases not matched to a gene: 19. Germline assignment: CDR1 SGHRS and CDR2 YFSETQ. The CDR3 runs to 19 residues. The CDR3 bases are TGCGCCAGCAGCTTTTTGGGATTAGGGGACAGCAAGGGGTACACTGAAGCTTTCTTT. The encoded protein is CASSFLGLGDSKGYTEAFF.

The gene calls are TRBV6-5 and TRBJ2-3, with 12 bases aligning to TRBD2. The CDR3 consists of 16 residues. Germline-derived CDR1 and CDR2 are MNHEY and SVGAGI. J was trimmed by 1 base and V by 4 bases; bases with no gene match: 3. The CDR3 loop is CASSSLAGGGTDTQYF. CDR3 DNA sequence: TGTGCCAGCAGTTCCCTAGCGGGAGGGGGCACAGATACGCAGTATTTT.

This clone was observed once. V is TRBV29-1 and J is TRBJ2-7; no firm D call. Between the trimmed V and J ends, which lost 6 bases and 2 bases, there was a span of 11 bases. The germline V gene encodes CDR1 SQVTM and CDR2 ANQGSEA. The CDR3 has 12 residues. The CDR3 is CSVILTAYEQYF. CDR3 nucleotide sequence: TGCAGCGTCATTCTTACGGCCTACGAGCAGTACTTC.

The J gene is TRBJ2-5, the V gene TRBV7-9, with TRBD2 as a possible D gene (6 bases). V lost 5 bases and J lost 2, with 12 bases in between. Looked up from germline, CDR1 is SEHNR and CDR2 is FQNEAQ (reference sequence). The CDR3 consists of 14 residues. CDR3: CASSPSGVQETQYF. The CDR3 bases are TGTGCCAGCAGCCCCTCGGGGGTACAAGAGACCCAGTACTTC.

The chain carries TRBV6-1 and TRBJ2-2, with a weak D call TRBD2 (5 bases). Germline CDR1 is MNHNS and CDR2 is SASEGT. Trimming took off 4 bases at V and 2 bases at J, with 11 bases between the two ends. There are 15 residues in the CDR3. The DNA for the CDR3 is TGTGCCAGCAGTGGGGAGCACGACAACACCGGGGAGCTGTTTTTT. Protein: CASSGEHDNTGELFF.

This clone appeared a single time. The chain is built from TRBV27 and TRBJ2-7; D unresolved. The V and J ends lost 4 bases and 1 base respectively, with 5 bases between them. The CDR3 contains 12 residues. Germline V CDR1 and CDR2: MNHEY, SMNVEV (reference sequence). CDR3 sequence reads: CASSSSSYEQYF. CDR3 DNA: TGTGCCAGCAGTTCCTCTTCCTACGAGCAGTACTTC.

J is TRBJ2-1 and V is TRBV6-1; 9 positions agree with TRBD2. With V trimmed by 4 bases and J by 4 bases, 11 bases remained unmatched. Germline V CDR1 and CDR2: MNHNS, SASEGT. This CDR3 is built from 17 residues. The CDR3 DNA follows: TGTGCCAGCAGTGCCCCCATCTTAGCGGGAGCGTACAATGAGCAGTTCTTC. As protein: CASSAPILAGAYNEQFF.

V and J are TRBV16 and TRBJ2-7; no clear D gene. CDR3 size: 16 residues. V lost 3 bases and J 2 bases, leaving 17 bases between the germline ends. CDR1 KGHSY and CDR2 FQNENV come from the germline V gene. The CDR3 region is CASSHPWSVRAYEQYF. CDR3 in DNA: TGTGCCAGCAGCCATCCTTGGTCTGTGAGAGCCTACGAGCAGTACTTC.

This chain uses TRBV27 with TRBJ1-1, with D possibly matching TRBD1 (6 bases). The V and J ends lost 6 bases and 2 bases respectively, with 16 bases between them. The CDR3 totals 15 residues. Germline values: CDR1 MNHEY, CDR2 SMNVEV (reference sequence). DNA for the CDR3: TGTGCCAGCAGGTCTGGACAGATAATAAACACTGAAGCTTTCTTT. This codes for CASRSGQIINTEAFF.

The genes are TRBV5-1 and TRBJ2-2; D not certain. Trimming pared 0 bases from V and 6 bases from J, leaving 6 bases between. The CDR3 loop spans 13 amino acids. Germline loops: CDR1 SGHRS, CDR2 YFSETQ. CDR3 nucleotides: TGCGCCAGCAGCTTGGATTCTTCCGGGGAGCTGTTTTTT. This translates into CASSLDSSGELFF.

The chain joins TRBV5-5 to TRBJ1-1; D gene unclear. Germline assignment: CDR1 SGHKS and CDR2 YYEKEE (reference sequence). The CDR3 covers 11 residues. V gave up 4 bases and J gave up 1 base, with 2 bases separating them. The CDR3 loop is CASSQNTEAFF. CDR3 nucleotides: TGTGCCAGCAGCCAGAACACTGAAGCTTTCTTT. Looking up the rest from reference TRBV5-5 and TRBJ1-1 gives the full variable domain: DAGVTQSPTHLIKTRGQQVTLRCSPISGHKSVSWYQQVLGQGPQFIFQYYEKEERGRGNFPDRFSARQFPNYSSELNVNALLLGDSALYLCASSQNTEAFFGQGTRLTVV.

The chain links TRBV18 to TRBJ2-4, with 9 bases identical to TRBD1. Germline V gives CDR1 KGHSH, CDR2 LQKENI. The CDR3 is made up of 14 amino acids. With V trimmed by 3 bases and J by 8 bases, 5 bases remained unmatched. The CDR3 DNA is TGTGCCAGCTCACCCCCGGACAGGGGATACATTCAGTACTTC. This encodes CASSPPDRGYIQYF.

J is TRBJ1-3 and V is TRBV18; D not resolved. Per germline, CDR1 KGHSH and CDR2 LQKENI. This CDR3 comprises 15 residues. V shed 5 bases and J shed 0 bases, with 11 bases lying between them. The CDR3 loop is CASSVTESSGNTIYF. The CDR3 nucleotides are TGTGCCAGCTCAGTGACGGAGTCCTCTGGAAACACCATATATTTT.

This chain's CDR3 is CASSHNVLLGANQPQHF. Written as DNA, the CDR3 is TGCGCCAGCAGCCATAATGTTCTCCTGGGAGCAAATCAGCCCCAGCATTTT. The chain carries TRBV4-1 and TRBJ1-5, with no clear D. The CDR3 has 17 residues. V was trimmed by 3 bases and J by 4 bases, leaving 19 bases between them. Looked up from germline, CDR1 is MGHRA and CDR2 is YSYEKL.

This clone occurred once. This chain links TRBV6-6 with TRBJ2-3; 9 bases are shared with TRBD2. J was trimmed by 5 bases and V by 6 bases; bases with no gene match: 6. The CDR3 sequence is 14 residues long. Germline V lookup: CDR1 MNHNY, CDR2 SVGAGI (reference sequence). CDR3 region: CASSFYSGRDTQYF. CDR3 DNA sequence: TGTGCCAGCAGCTTTTATAGCGGGAGAGATACGCAGTATTTT.

The rearrangement joins TRBV10-2 to TRBJ1-1; 7 bases fit TRBD1. J lost 8 bases, V lost 3 bases, and 9 bases had no gene match. Germline lookup yields CDR1 WSHSY and CDR2 SAAADI. The CDR3 length is 14 residues. CDR3 amino acids: CASSDRGQRREAFF. The CDR3 region has the DNA TGCGCCAGCAGTGATAGGGGACAGCGGAGGGAAGCTTTCTTT.

The CDR3 spells CASSGLPRDGYTF. CDR3 DNA: TGTGCCAGCAGCGGATTACCCAGGGATGGCTACACCTTC. The chain uses TRBV5-4 and TRBJ1-2, with TRBD1 as a possible D gene (5 bases). Trimming removed 4 bases at V and 6 bases at J, with 13 bases between. The CDR3 has 13 amino acids. Germline V lookup: CDR1 SGHNT, CDR2 YYREEE (reference sequence).

Written as DNA, the CDR3 is TGTGCCAGCAGCTTAGCGGGACTAGCGGACTACAATGAGCAGTTCTTC. This gives the protein CASSLAGLADYNEQFF. This rearrangement joins TRBV7-8 to TRBJ2-1; 11 bases fit TRBD2. V lost 0 bases to trimming and J lost 3 bases; unmatched junction nucleotides: 1. There are 16 residues in the CDR3. Germline V gives CDR1 SGHVS, CDR2 FQNEAQ.

The rearrangement uses TRBV30 and TRBJ1-5; no firm D call. CDR1 and CDR2 from the germline V gene are GTSNPN and SVGIG (reference sequence). The CDR3 extends over 14 amino acids. Trimming shortened V by 0 bases and J by 3 bases, and 9 bases separated the two germline ends. CDR3 sequence reads: CAWSVHGSNQPQHF. CDR3 sequence (DNA): TGTGCCTGGAGTGTACACGGGTCCAATCAGCCCCAGCATTTT.

The chain links TRBV7-6 to TRBJ2-2, with 7 positions matching TRBD2. CDR1 and CDR2 from the germline V gene are SGHVS and FNYEAQ. The V gene end was trimmed by 1 base and the J gene end by 3 bases; junction bases not matched to a gene: 11. The CDR3 contains 18 residues. As DNA, the CDR3 is TGTGCCAGCAGCTTAGAGGCACCTAGCGGAGATTACACCGGGGAGCTGTTTTTT. Protein: CASSLEAPSGDYTGELFF. The variable domain in full, completed from reference TRBV7-6 and TRBJ2-2, reads GAGVSQSPRYKVTKRGQDVALRCDPISGHVSLYWYRQALGQGPEFLTYFNYEAQQDKSGLPNDRFSAERPEGSISTLTIQRTEQRDSAMYRCASSLEAPSGDYTGELFFGEGSRLTVL.

This chain joins TRBV29-1 and TRBJ2-1, with TRBD2 matching 14 bases. After removal of 6 bases from V and 4 bases from J, the junction contained 5 bases not matched to a gene. CDR3 length: 15 amino acids. In germline, CDR1 is SQVTM, CDR2 ANQGSEA. CDR3 region: CSVAGTSGGYNEQFF. The CDR3 bases are TGCAGCGTCGCCGGGACTAGCGGGGGTTACAATGAGCAGTTCTTC.

V usage is TRBV19 and J usage is TRBJ2-7; a possible D gene is TRBD2 (5 bases). CDR1 LNHDA and CDR2 SQIVND come from the germline V gene (reference sequence). This CDR3 region has 16 residues. Trimming stripped 0 bases from V and 3 bases from J, with 15 bases between. CDR3 sequence (DNA): TGTGCCAGTAGTATAGATTTTGGGAGCTCCCGCTACGAGCAGTACTTC. Translating it yields CASSIDFGSSRYEQYF.

V and J are TRBV2 and TRBJ1-5, with D tentatively TRBD1 (5 bases). CDR1 is SNHLY and CDR2 is FYNNEI in the germline V gene. With 6 bases removed from V and 0 bases from J, the gap between germline ends came to 12 bases. This CDR3 is 15 amino acids long. The CDR3 DNA is TGTGCCAGCAGACGGGGGGTCAATAGCAATCAGCCCCAGCATTTT. The encoded protein is CASRRGVNSNQPQHF.

This clone was observed a handful of times. The genes are TRBV19 and TRBJ2-2, with TRBD1 as a possible D gene (5 bases). This CDR3 contains 13 residues. Between the trimmed V and J ends, which lost 5 bases and 6 bases, there was a span of 10 bases. CDR1 and CDR2 (germline): LNHDA, SQIVND (reference sequence). CDR3 residues: CASSVRDPGELFF. The CDR3 region has the DNA TGTGCCAGTAGTGTCAGGGATCCCGGGGAGCTGTTTTTT.

This chain links TRBV15 with TRBJ1-2, with D maybe TRBD1 (6 bases). V lost 0 bases and J 4 bases, leaving 12 bases between the germline ends. The CDR3 sequence is 15 residues long. CDR1 is LNHNV and CDR2 is YYDKDF in the germline V gene (reference sequence). The CDR3 protein is CATSRDGGGGYGYTF. The CDR3 DNA reads TGTGCCACCAGCAGAGATGGGGGCGGAGGCTATGGCTACACCTTC.

The rearrangement links TRBV27 to TRBJ2-2, with D possibly being TRBD1 (5 bases). The CDR3 has 15 residues. The V end lost 5 bases, the J end lost 4 bases, and 14 bases lay between the germline ends. CDR1 and CDR2 from the germline V gene are MNHEY and SMNVEV (reference sequence). Here the CDR3 reads CASSIQGFPTGELFF. CDR3 in DNA: TGTGCCAGCAGTATCCAGGGATTTCCCACCGGGGAGCTGTTTTTT.